Sequencing of this T cell receptor beta chain was carried out in a study of breast tumors, draining lymph nodes, adjacent tissues (dated by TCRdb to 2016 to 2018). Regarding the research as a whole: TCR beta repertoires were compared across tumor, adjacent nontumor tissue and axillary lymph nodes obtained from breast cancer patients. The study aimed to assess the relationships and possible T-cell exchange between tumor, surrounding tissue and draining lymph node repertoires in human breast cancer. Broader findings and caveats from the paper: The data were considered consistent with the idea that most tumor T cells come from the lymph node and then expand in tumor tissue. Tumor T-cell repertoires showed less diversity than lymph node repertoires and more diversity than nontumor tissue repertoires, and tumor T-cell repertoires showed preferential V and J gene usage. Tumor and nontumor tissue repertoires were significantly more similar in luminal-like than in basal-like breast cancer. The study presented the conclusion that tumor T cells originate in lymph nodes as consistent with a hypothesis, not as something directly demonstrated.

The axillary draining lymph nodes of breast cancer patients were the source of the lymph node samples. The instrument given in TCRdb is Illumina HiSeq 2000. TCR beta chain libraries were generated by multiplex PCR amplification. High-throughput sequencing was used to analyze the amplified TCR beta chain products. The public sequencing data were trimmed at Q25 with fastp and processed into clonotypes with MiXCR by TCRdb, which kept only in-frame beta chains. Merged by CDR3 protein, the rows form single entries marked with the most common genes and DNA. Within this sample are a few hundred thousand distinct CDR3 sequences, with 30% to 35% of them counted one time only. Of the sample, 3% to 4% falls within the top ten clones. This clonotype appeared many times. Its antigen has not been determined. Base quality data are lacking; no much larger clone is found one base away. The TCR comes from a female donor with breast cancer. Some clones in this sample may be carry-over from other donors' samples. Sequenced input: axillary lymph node tissue.

The CDR3 is CASSTSGDTDTQYF. In nucleotide form, the sequence is TGTGCCAGCAGTACTAGCGGGGACACAGATACGCAGTATTTT. The V and J segments used are TRBV6-4 and TRBJ2-3; 10 middle bases align to TRBD2. The CDR3 spans 14 residues, from the cysteine through the phenylalanine. CDR3 DNA only is kept here, 42 bases in frame from base 1. V and J are trimmed by 5 bases and 2 bases, and the gene matches miss 1 base of the junction. CDR1 and CDR2, looked up from the germline V gene, are MRHNA and SNTAGT.